This T cell receptor beta chain emerged from a study of a mutant IDH1 vaccine in newly diagnosed glioma. Study-level background: At weeks 1, 3, 5, 7, 11, 15, 19 and 23, patients received a vaccination, eight in all. A roughly 62% male, about 38% female split and a mean age of about 40 years characterized treated patients. Radiotherapy, temozolomide, or both had been given previously, and both were given to most.

Germline assignment: CDR1 MDHEN and CDR2 SYDVKM. The CDR3 runs to 13 residues. The germline V and J ends were trimmed by 6 bases and 3 bases, with 8 bases remaining between them. Using immunoSEQ multiplex PCR, the repertoire was profiled, and TCRdb retains in-frame clones only, with some absent. The sample gives 40,000 to 55,000 clones, roughly nine tenths of which show up once; approximately 2.5% is in the top ten. Specified time point: week 11, during vaccination. A single vaccine dose contained 300 ug of mutant IDH1 20-mer peptide, and topical imiquimod was used with it. A word on this clone: Antigen unknown.

V is TRBV28 and J is TRBJ2-2; a weak D match, TRBD1 (5 bases). This sequence was found in a man between 45 and 60 years old with glioma. This sample comprised PBMCs, obtained from a glioma patient whose treatment included an IDH1 peptide vaccine. CDR3 DNA sequence: TGTGCCAGCAGCCAAGGGGACACCGGGGAGCTGTTTTTT. This translates into CASSQGDTGELFF.